Presented here are 4 T cell receptor beta chains from one specimen sequenced in a study of shared clonotypes between healthy human individuals. Clones were read by immunoSEQ multiplex PCR, and TCRdb kept only the in-frame ones, dropping some. The repertoire consists of roughly 2,300,000 clones, with 85% to 95% occurring once and the leading ten covering 0.37%. The material sequenced was naive CD4+ T cells from PBMCs. Subset meaning: CD45RA+ positively selected. The receptors were sampled from a young man in good health. Some clones in this sample may be carry-over from other donors' samples.

This sequence joins TRBV5-1 and TRBJ2-5; 8 positions agree with TRBD1. Germline V CDR1 and CDR2: SGHRS, YFSETQ. J lost 13 bases, V lost 0 bases, and 8 bases had no gene match. The CDR3 spans 13 residues. CDR3 region: CASSLEGRGRTYF. CDR3 DNA sequence: TGCGCCAGCAGCTTGGAAGGCAGGGGGCGTACGTACTTC.

The chain couples TRBV2 to TRBJ2-3; no clear D. V gave up 6 bases and J gave up 0 bases, with 10 bases separating them. CDR3 size: 14 residues. Germline CDR1 and CDR2: SNHLY and FYNNEI. The CDR3 region has the DNA TGTGCCAGCAGGGTCAGGAGTAGCACAGATACGCAGTATTTT. This encodes CASRVRSSTDTQYF.

V gene TRBV30 combines with J gene TRBJ2-1; D possibly corresponds to TRBD2 (6 bases). This CDR3 is 15 amino acids long. Germline CDR1 reads GTSNPN; CDR2 reads SVGIG (reference sequence). Trimming left V 0 bases short and J 9 bases short, with 18 bases between. CDR3 sequence reads: CAWSVLRDLFGEQFF. DNA of the CDR3: TGTGCCTGGAGTGTACTGCGGGACCTTTTTGGTGAGCAGTTCTTC.

The rearrangement links TRBV5-6 to TRBJ2-1; possibly TRBD2 for D (6 bases). The germline CDR1 and CDR2 sequences are SGHDT and YYEEEE. The CDR3 is 14 amino acids. Trimming left V 2 bases short and J 7 bases short, with 13 bases between. CDR3 DNA: TGTGCCAGCAGCTTTGGCGGGGTGAGAAATGAGCAGTTCTTC. Its protein product is CASSFGGVRNEQFF.